Included here is one T cell receptor beta chain sequence, with context. Germline V gives CDR1 SGHDT, CDR2 YYEEEE. CDR3 length: 16 residues. J was trimmed by 5 bases and V by 4 bases; bases with no gene match: 6. This sample was taken from a study of blood T cell repertoires in COVID-19. Overall study context: Acute and convalescent COVID-19 specimens originated in the United States, Italy and Spain. Nucleic acid was either cDNA or gDNA, and it came from T cells, B-cell-depleted T cells, or PBMCs.

TCRdb's table, derived via immunoSEQ multiplex PCR, lists solely in-frame clones and lacks some. The sample holds 70,000 or so clones, roughly three quarters seen once. Sequenced input: peripheral blood. The receptor comes from a man aged 70-80 years with acute or convalescent COVID-19. This sequence joins TRBV5-6 and TRBJ2-5, with 15 nucleotides matching TRBD2. This chain's CDR3 is CASSPNGLAGGETQYF. The CDR3 nucleotides read TGTGCCAGCAGCCCAAATGGACTAGCGGGAGGGGAGACCCAGTACTTC.